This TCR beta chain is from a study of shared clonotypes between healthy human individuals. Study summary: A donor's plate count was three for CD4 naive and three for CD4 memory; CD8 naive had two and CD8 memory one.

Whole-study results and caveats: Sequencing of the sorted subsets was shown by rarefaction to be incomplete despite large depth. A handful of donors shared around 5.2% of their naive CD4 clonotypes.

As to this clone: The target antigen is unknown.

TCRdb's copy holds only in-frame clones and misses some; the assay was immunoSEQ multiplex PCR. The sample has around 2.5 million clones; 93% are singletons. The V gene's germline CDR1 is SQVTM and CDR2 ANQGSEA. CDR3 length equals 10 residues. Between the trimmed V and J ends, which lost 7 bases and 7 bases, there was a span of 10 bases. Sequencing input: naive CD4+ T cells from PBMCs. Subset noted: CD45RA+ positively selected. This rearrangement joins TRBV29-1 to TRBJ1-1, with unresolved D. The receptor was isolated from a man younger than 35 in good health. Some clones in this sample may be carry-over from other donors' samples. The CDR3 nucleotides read TGCAGCGGCCTTACGGATGAAGCTTTCTTT. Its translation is CSGLTDEAFF.